This entry lists 9 T cell receptor beta chains sequenced from one sample in a study of T cell responses to AZD1222 COVID-19 vaccine. Clones were read by immunoSEQ multiplex PCR, and TCRdb kept only the in-frame ones, dropping some. The repertoire holds about 160,000 clones, with approximately 88% as singletons. The specimen was peripheral blood, collected 28 days after the second AZD1222 dose. All receptors derive from an adult who received the AZD1222 COVID-19 vaccine.

The CDR3 nucleotides read TGTGCCAGCAGTTCCGTAGCGGGTGGCTACACCTTC. Translating gives CASSSVAGGYTF. The chain is built from TRBV27 and TRBJ1-2, with D hard to call. Germline assignment: CDR1 MNHEY and CDR2 SMNVEV (reference sequence). This CDR3 contains 12 residues. The V end was cut by 4 bases, the J end by 7 bases, with 10 bases between.

The CDR3 DNA is TGTGCCAGCAGCTTGGGTTGGGGACCCACTAACTATGGCTACACCTTC. Translating gives CASSLGWGPTNYGYTF. The chain carries TRBV5-6 and TRBJ1-2; a possible D gene is TRBD1 (5 bases). Trimming took off 0 bases at V and 0 bases at J, with 12 bases between the two ends. The CDR3 extends over 16 amino acids. Germline V CDR1 and CDR2: SGHDT, YYEEEE.

The chain carries TRBV19 and TRBJ1-2; D might be TRBD1 (5 bases). Germline V gene sequence: CDR1 LNHDA, CDR2 SQIVND (reference sequence). The V and J ends lost 3 bases and 6 bases respectively, with 17 bases between them. The CDR3 consists of 15 residues. CDR3 region: CASSMTGPPPNGYTF. The CDR3, as DNA: TGTGCCAGTAGTATGACGGGACCGCCACCTAATGGCTACACCTTC.

V gene TRBV5-8 combines with J gene TRBJ1-2; maybe TRBD1 (5 bases). V dropped 1 base and J dropped 11 bases, with 18 bases sitting between them. Germline values: CDR1 SGHTS, CDR2 YDEGEE. The CDR3 has 14 amino acids. The CDR3 sequence: CASSLRGNVGFYTF. The CDR3 DNA reads TGTGCCAGCAGCTTGAGGGGCAATGTGGGGTTTTACACCTTC. Drawing the rest from reference TRBV5-8 and TRBJ1-2, the complete variable domain is EAGVTQSPTHLIKTRGQQATLRCSPISGHTSVYWYQQALGLGLQFLLWYDEGEERNRGNFPPRFSGRQFPNYSSELNVNALELEDSALYLCASSLRGNVGFYTFGSGTRLTVV.

V usage is TRBV4-1 and J usage is TRBJ1-3; TRBD1 matches 8 bases. The CDR3 extends over 18 amino acids. Trimming took 4 bases from V and 3 from J; bases not matched to a gene: 14. Germline CDR1 MGHRA, CDR2 YSYEKL. CDR3 sequence (DNA): TGCGCCAGCAGCCTAATGACAGGGGAGGTTATAGGTGGAAACACCATATATTTT. Translating it yields CASSLMTGEVIGGNTIYF.

This chain uses TRBV3-1 (or the pseudogene TRBV3-2) with TRBJ2-2; 9 nucleotides match TRBD1. The CDR3 totals 17 residues. CDR1 and CDR2 (germline): LGHDT, YNNKEL (reference sequence). The trim removed 3 bases at V and 2 bases at J, leaving 7 bases unmatched. The CDR3 DNA is TGTGCCAGCAGCCACAAAGGGGGACAGGGAAACACCGGGGAGCTGTTTTTT. It encodes CASSHKGGQGNTGELFF.

This chain joins TRBV10-3 and TRBJ2-3, with D perhaps assigned TRBD1 or TRBD2 (5 bases each). Germline assignment: CDR1 ENHRY and CDR2 SYGVKD. V lost 4 bases, J lost 3 bases, and 14 bases lay in between. This CDR3 spans 15 amino acids. The CDR3: CAISGPTRGTDTQYF. DNA of the CDR3: TGTGCCATCAGTGGCCCAACGAGGGGAACAGATACGCAGTATTTT.

This clone occurred once. The chain couples TRBV9 to TRBJ2-2, with a tentative D call TRBD2 (6 bases). Trimming pared 0 bases from V and 6 bases from J, leaving 12 bases between. Germline CDR1 and CDR2: SGDLS and YYNGEE. The CDR3 totals 15 residues. Here the CDR3 DNA reads TGTGCCAGCAGCGTAGCGAGTGGAGGGTCCGGGGAGCTGTTTTTT. This sequence encodes CASSVASGGSGELFF.

The J gene is TRBJ2-2, the V gene TRBV30; 7 bases agree with TRBD2. The germline V gene has CDR1 GTSNPN and CDR2 SVGIG (reference sequence). Trimming removed 6 bases from V and 1 base from J; junction bases left unmatched: 11. The CDR3 covers 16 residues. The CDR3 protein is CACLGRVWGNTGELFF. CDR3 sequence (DNA): TGTGCCTGCCTAGGGAGGGTTTGGGGGAACACCGGGGAGCTGTTTTTT. Together with reference TRBV30 and TRBJ2-2, the CDR3 gives the full variable domain: SQTIHQWPATLVQPVGSPLSLECTVEGTSNPNLYWYRQAAGRGLQLLFYSVGIGQISSEVPQNLSASRPQDRQFILSSKKLLLSDSGFYLCACLGRVWGNTGELFFGEGSRLTVL.